This T cell receptor beta chain was identified in a study of T-cell memory formation after mild COVID-19. cDNA libraries for TCR alpha and TCR beta, carrying sample barcodes and UMIs, came from 5'RACE with constant-segment primers. TCRdb passed the 5' RACE reads through MiXCR, listing each CDR3 protein once. Found here are around 340,000 distinct CDR3 sequences, roughly an eighth of them singletons; the top ten hold about a fifth. CDR1 is MNHEY, CDR2 SMNVEV, per germline (reference sequence). Trimming left V 5 bases short and J 3 bases short, with 14 bases between. This CDR3 contains 15 residues. V and J are TRBV27 and TRBJ1-3; D remains unclear. The sequence was collected from a young man who had mild COVID-19 (a few samples of this study predate the infection). Cell type and time point are not known. Sequenced: PBMCs or a T cell subset sorted from them (not recorded which). The CDR3: CASSATGVVGNTIYF. The CDR3 region has the DNA TGTGCCAGCAGTGCGACTGGGGTGGTTGGAAACACCATATATTTT.